These 20 T cell receptor beta chains came from one sample sequenced in a study of T cell repertoires in ileal Crohn's disease. TCRdb keeps only in-frame clones here, not all; method: immunoSEQ multiplex PCR. The repertoire includes 7,000 or so clones, just under 80% of them detected once, and 29% sits in the top ten. Described time point: proximal margin of the surgical specimen (macroscopically non-inflamed). The sequenced material came from ileal tissue. The receptors stem from an adult with Crohn's disease.

V usage is TRBV6-5 and J usage is TRBJ1-3; D not resolved. Trimming cost V 2 bases and J 2 bases, with 10 bases left between them. The CDR3 extends over 15 amino acids. Germline assignment: CDR1 MNHEY and CDR2 SVGAGI. CDR3 sequence reads: CASSYNPWPGNTIYF. The CDR3 DNA sequence: TGTGCCAGCAGTTACAACCCTTGGCCTGGAAACACCATATATTTT.

The CDR3 reads CASSLEQGTGELFF. In DNA form, the CDR3 reads TGTGCCAGCAGCTTAGAACAGGGAACCGGGGAGCTGTTTTTT. The chain has TRBV7-9 and TRBJ2-2, with D possibly being TRBD1 (6 bases). This CDR3 has 14 amino acids. Trimming shortened V by 1 base and J by 5 bases, and 8 bases separated the two germline ends. CDR1 and CDR2 from the germline V gene are SEHNR and FQNEAQ (reference sequence).

The chain combines TRBV21-1 with TRBJ2-2; no check of the table's D call, TRBD2, against the DNA was made. TRBV21-1 is a pseudogene. The CDR3 length is 20 residues. This chain's CDR3 is CASSPHGSLAGGPGTGELFF. CDR3 coding DNA: TGTGCCAGCAGCCCCCACGGAAGTCTAGCGGGAGGGCCGGGCACCGGGGAGCTGTTTTTT.

The chain uses TRBV25-1 and TRBJ1-1, with a weak D call TRBD1 (5 bases). Deletions cut 2 bases from V and 5 bases from J, with 12 bases between. The CDR3 has 14 amino acids. Germline-derived CDR1 and CDR2 are MGHDK and SYGVNS. The CDR3 region has the DNA TGTGCCAGCAGTGAAGGGGCCCGGACGACTGAAGCTTTCTTT. Its translation is CASSEGARTTEAFF.

The rearrangement joins TRBV18 to TRBJ2-7; perhaps D is TRBD1 or TRBD2 (5 bases each). V was pared by 3 bases and J by 3 bases, with 9 bases between. This CDR3 contains 13 residues. Germline V gene lookup returns CDR1 KGHSH and CDR2 LQKENI. CDR3 residues: CASSPQGRYEQYF. In DNA form, the CDR3 reads TGTGCCAGCTCACCTCAGGGACGCTACGAGCAGTACTTC.

The chain combines TRBV6-4 with TRBJ2-3; the match to TRBD1 covers 8 bases. Germline V gene lookup returns CDR1 MRHNA and CDR2 SNTAGT. The CDR3 runs 14 residues. J gave up 1 base and V 6 bases, and 3 bases lay outside the gene matches. CDR3 DNA: TGTGCCAGCAGCGCGACAGGGGGCACAGATACGCAGTATTTT. Amino acids: CASSATGGTDTQYF.

Only a few counts were recorded for this clone. The chain couples TRBV27 to TRBJ2-1; TRBD2 agrees at 9 bases. The CDR3 has 14 residues. Trimming took 0 bases from V and 6 from J; bases not matched to a gene: 0. Per germline, CDR1 MNHEY and CDR2 SMNVEV (reference sequence). The chain's CDR3 is CASSLSTSGNEQFF. CDR3 coding DNA: TGTGCCAGCAGTTTATCGACTAGCGGCAATGAGCAGTTCTTC.

This chain uses TRBV7-2 with TRBJ1-1, with unresolved D. The CDR3 loop spans 15 amino acids. V was trimmed by 1 base and J by 7 bases, leaving 16 bases between them. Germline values: CDR1 SGHTA, CDR2 FQGNSA. The CDR3 loop reads CASSLVTRPAGEAFF. The CDR3 nucleotides read TGTGCCAGCAGCTTAGTTACTAGGCCAGCCGGTGAAGCTTTCTTT.

This chain links TRBV9 with TRBJ2-7; 8 bases are a match to TRBD1. The length of the CDR3 is 14 residues. V was pared by 2 bases and J by 0 bases, with 1 base of the junction left unmatched. CDR1 and CDR2 (germline): SGDLS, YYNGEE. CDR3 in DNA: TGTGCCAGCAGCGTCCAGGGGGCCTCCTACGAGCAGTACTTC. Its translation: CASSVQGASYEQYF.

V is TRBV5-1 and J is TRBJ2-3; unclear D gene. With 4 bases removed from V and 0 bases from J, the gap between germline ends came to 3 bases. The CDR3 has 12 amino acids. Germline loops: CDR1 SGHRS, CDR2 YFSETQ. This CDR3 reads CASSISTDTQYF. The CDR3 DNA sequence: TGCGCCAGCAGCATAAGCACAGATACGCAGTATTTT.

This sequence joins TRBV15 and TRBJ1-2; tentatively, D is TRBD1 (5 bases). Germline CDR1 reads LNHNV; CDR2 reads YYDKDF (reference sequence). The CDR3 runs 15 residues. Trimming took 1 base from V and 5 from J, leaving 14 bases between them. Here the CDR3 DNA reads TGTGCCACCAGCAGAGGGCGGGGAGGGGAGTATGGCTACACCTTC. Its protein is CATSRGRGGEYGYTF.

This chain joins TRBV4-1 and TRBJ2-5; D ambiguous. The CDR3 length is 15 residues. V was shortened by 0 bases and J by 2 bases, with 10 bases between the two germline ends. CDR1 and CDR2 (germline): MGHRA, YSYEKL. CDR3 loop: CASSQEGNRQETQYF. The DNA of the CDR3 is TGCGCCAGCAGCCAAGAAGGAAACAGACAAGAGACCCAGTACTTC.

This sequence joins TRBV28 and TRBJ2-5, with D tentatively TRBD1 (5 bases). The germline gives CDR1 MDHEN, CDR2 SYDVKM. V was clipped by 7 bases and J by 1 base, with 19 bases between them. The CDR3 spans 16 residues. In nucleotides, the CDR3 is TGTGCCAGCAAGGGCAGGGCGGCCCACAGCCAAGAGACCCAGTACTTC. It codes for CASKGRAAHSQETQYF.

This clone was recorded once. The V gene is TRBV2, the J gene TRBJ2-7; D ambiguous. CDR3 length equals 10 residues. Germline assignment: CDR1 SNHLY and CDR2 FYNNEI. The V gene lost 8 bases and the J gene lost 5 bases, with 7 bases spanning the gap. CDR3 loop: CASGDHEQYF. DNA for the CDR3: TGTGCCAGCGGAGACCACGAGCAGTACTTC. The whole variable domain, remainder taken from reference TRBV2 and TRBJ2-7, is EPEVTQTPSHQVTQMGQEVILRCVPISNHLYFYWYRQILGQKVEFLVSFYNNEISEKSEIFDDQFSVERPDGSNFTLKIRSTKLEDSAMYFCASGDHEQYFGPGTRLTVT.

This rearrangement joins TRBV5-1 to TRBJ2-3; the match to TRBD2 covers 12 bases. CDR1 is SGHRS and CDR2 is YFSETQ in the germline V gene. The CDR3 length is 22 residues. Trimming took 3 bases from V and 2 from J; bases not matched to a gene: 22. The CDR3 protein is CASSSFSRVVTSGRSPTDTQYF. For the CDR3, the DNA is TGCGCCAGCAGCTCCTTTTCGAGGGTGGTGACTAGCGGGAGAAGTCCCACAGATACGCAGTATTTT. The full variable domain, completed using reference TRBV5-1 and TRBJ2-3, is KAGVTQTPRYLIKTRGQQVTLSCSPISGHRSVSWYQQTPGQGLQFLFEYFSETQRNKGNFPGRFSGRQFSNSRSEMNVSTLELGDSALYLCASSSFSRVVTSGRSPTDTQYFGPGTRLTVL.

This chain connects TRBV5-6 to TRBJ1-6; the match to TRBD1 covers 8 bases. This CDR3 region has 14 residues. Germline trimming cut 4 bases from V and 9 bases from J; bases unmatched to any gene: 6. CDR1 is SGHDT, CDR2 YYEEEE, per germline. The CDR3 loop is CASSDKDRVSPLHF. The CDR3 DNA sequence: TGTGCCAGCAGCGACAAGGACAGGGTTTCACCCCTCCACTTT.

The chain links TRBV18 to TRBJ2-3; 16 bases are a match to TRBD2. CDR1 KGHSH and CDR2 LQKENI come from the germline V gene. The CDR3 contains 19 residues. Trimming cost V 3 bases and J 3 bases; bases outside gene matches: 9. CDR3 loop: CASSPGLAGGPVWTDTQYF. The CDR3, as DNA: TGTGCCAGCTCACCGGGACTAGCGGGAGGGCCTGTGTGGACAGATACGCAGTATTTT. Full variable domain (rest looked up from reference TRBV18 and TRBJ2-3): NAGVMQNPRHLVRRRGQEARLRCSPMKGHSHVYWYRQLPEEGLKFMVYLQKENIIDESGMPKERFSAEFPKEGPSILRIQQVVRGDSAAYFCASSPGLAGGPVWTDTQYFGPGTRLTVL.

The chain uses TRBV6-1 and TRBJ2-2; 10 positions agree with TRBD2. The CDR3 is 15 amino acids. Germline loops: CDR1 MNHNS, CDR2 SASEGT. The J segment lost 6 bases and the V segment lost 1 base, leaving 2 bases of the junction unmatched. The CDR3 nucleotides read TGTGCCAGCAGTGAAGGAGCGGGGGGGCCCGGGGAGCTGTTTTTT. It codes for CASSEGAGGPGELFF.

The rearrangement joins TRBV7-2 to TRBJ2-7, with D perhaps matching TRBD2 (5 bases). V was cut by 0 bases and J by 3 bases, with 9 bases left in between. The CDR3 consists of 14 residues. The germline CDR1 and CDR2 sequences are SGHTA and FQGNSA. The DNA for the CDR3 is TGTGCCAGCAGCTTAGCCGGGAAGGGCTACGAGCAGTACTTC. This encodes CASSLAGKGYEQYF.

The chain carries TRBV28 and TRBJ2-1, with D possibly TRBD1 on 6 matching bases. CDR1 and CDR2 (germline): MDHEN, SYDVKM. The CDR3 is made up of 11 amino acids. The ends were cut back, 3 bases at V and 12 bases at J, with 9 bases in the middle. CDR3 in DNA: TGTGCCAGCAGTTTGGCGACAGGGCAGTTCTTC. Its translation: CASSLATGQFF.